The sequence of this T cell receptor beta chain was determined in a study of CD8 T cells in Susac syndrome. Random hexamers were used to reverse transcribe the RNA input (about 0.5 to 1 ug). MiXCR was run by TCRdb on the immunoSEQ multiplex PCR reads, yielding one entry per CDR3 protein. Among about 94,000 distinct CDR3 sequences, about 95% were seen once, and the ten largest hold 0.3% to 0.35%. The CDR3 has 12 residues. Trimming stripped 5 bases from V and 4 bases from J, with 10 bases between. CDR1 is GTSNPN, CDR2 SVGIG, per germline (reference sequence). Sequencing was performed on CD4+ T cells from PBMCs. The chain couples TRBV30 to TRBJ2-3; D gene ambiguous. This TCR derives from a human donor with Susac syndrome. The CDR3 loop reads CAWSALADTQYF. CDR3 bases: TGTGCCTGGTCCGCCTTAGCAGATACGCAGTATTTT.